This T cell receptor (beta chain) was sequenced for a study of lymphopenia after photon versus proton radiotherapy. The study's findings and limits: Better survival with proton therapy was suggested as possible, not demonstrated. Under photons, naive T cells and diversity fell while effector/memory populations rose. Larger post-nadir TCR diversity loss correlated inversely with survival in deceased patients. Oligoclonal CD8+ Temra expansion after nadir drove photon patients' diversity drop.

Produced via immunoSEQ multiplex PCR; TCRdb's table is partial and in-frame only. The sample lists more than 70,000 clones, over 70% occurring once. CDR1 and CDR2 from the germline V gene are MDHEN and SYDVKM. Trimming shortened V by 3 bases and J by 8 bases, and 13 bases separated the two germline ends. This CDR3 has 14 residues. As regards this clone: As yet, its antigen is unknown.

The sequence came from a man in his fifties or sixties with pancreatic cancer. Sequenced material: peripheral blood, taken from a patient treated with proton-based radiotherapy. J is TRBJ1-4 and V is TRBV28; tentative D call: TRBD1 (6 bases). CDR3 in amino acids: CASSFQGLREKLFF. CDR3 sequence (DNA): TGTGCCAGCAGTTTCCAGGGGCTTCGGGAAAAACTGTTTTTT.